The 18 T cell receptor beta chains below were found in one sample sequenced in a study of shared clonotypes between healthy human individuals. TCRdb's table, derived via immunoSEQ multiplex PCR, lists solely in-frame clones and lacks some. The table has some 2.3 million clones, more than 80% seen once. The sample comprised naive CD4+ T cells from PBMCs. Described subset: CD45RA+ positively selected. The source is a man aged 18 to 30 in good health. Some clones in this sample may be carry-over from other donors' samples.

CDR3 coding DNA: TGTGCCAGCACCCTTAGCGGCCCGGGAAACACTGAAGCTTTCTTT. Its protein product is CASTLSGPGNTEAFF. The V gene is TRBV28, the J gene TRBJ1-1; D remains unclear. Trimming stripped 7 bases from V and 2 bases from J, with 17 bases between. The CDR3 spans 15 residues. CDR1 is MDHEN, CDR2 SYDVKM, per germline. Based on the CDR3 plus reference TRBV28 and TRBJ1-1, the full variable domain is DVKVTQSSRYLVKRTGEKVFLECVQDMDHENMFWYRQDPGLGLRLIYFSYDVKMKEKGDIPEGYSVSREKKERFSLILESASTNQTSMYLCASTLSGPGNTEAFFGQGTRLTVV.

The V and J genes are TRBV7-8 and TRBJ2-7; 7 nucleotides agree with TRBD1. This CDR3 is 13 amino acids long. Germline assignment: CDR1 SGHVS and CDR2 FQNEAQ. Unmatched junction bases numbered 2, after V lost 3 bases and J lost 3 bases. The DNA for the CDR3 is TGTGCCAGCAGCTTCCGGGACAGCTACGAGCAGTACTTC. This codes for CASSFRDSYEQYF.

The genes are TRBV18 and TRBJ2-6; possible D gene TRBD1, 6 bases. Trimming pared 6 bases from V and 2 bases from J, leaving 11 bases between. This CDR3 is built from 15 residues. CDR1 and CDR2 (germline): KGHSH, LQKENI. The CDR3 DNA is TGTGCCAGCTCGTCAGGGGTCCCTGGGGCCAACGTCCTGACTTTC. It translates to CASSSGVPGANVLTF.

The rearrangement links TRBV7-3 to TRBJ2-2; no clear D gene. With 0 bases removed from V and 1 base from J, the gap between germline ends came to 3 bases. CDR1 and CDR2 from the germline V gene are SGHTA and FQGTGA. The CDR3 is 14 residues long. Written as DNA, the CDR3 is TGTGCCAGCAGCTTAACCAAGAACACCGGGGAGCTGTTTTTT. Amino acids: CASSLTKNTGELFF.

Here the CDR3 reads CASSTRNPTSGRYYEQYF. For the CDR3, the DNA is TGTGCCAGCAGTACACGAAACCCGACTAGCGGGAGGTATTACGAGCAGTACTTC. V usage is TRBV28 and J usage is TRBJ2-7; 13 bases match TRBD2. J was trimmed by 4 bases and V by 5 bases; bases with no gene match: 14. The germline V gene has CDR1 MDHEN and CDR2 SYDVKM. This CDR3 has 18 amino acids. The variable domain in full, completed from reference TRBV28 and TRBJ2-7, reads DVKVTQSSRYLVKRTGEKVFLECVQDMDHENMFWYRQDPGLGLRLIYFSYDVKMKEKGDIPEGYSVSREKKERFSLILESASTNQTSMYLCASSTRNPTSGRYYEQYFGPGTRLTVT.

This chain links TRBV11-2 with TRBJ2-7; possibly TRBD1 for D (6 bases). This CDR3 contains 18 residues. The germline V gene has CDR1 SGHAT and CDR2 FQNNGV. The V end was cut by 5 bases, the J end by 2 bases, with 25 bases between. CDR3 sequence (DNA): TGTGCCAGCAGCAACCATCGTGGGGGCAGAACCCCTACCTACGAGCAGTACTTC. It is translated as CASSNHRGGRTPTYEQYF. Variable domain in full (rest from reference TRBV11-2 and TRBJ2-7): EAGVAQSPRYKIIEKRQSVAFWCNPISGHATLYWYQQILGQGPKLLIQFQNNGVVDDSQLPKDRFSAERLKGVDSTLKIQPAKLEDSAVYLCASSNHRGGRTPTYEQYFGPGTRLTVT.

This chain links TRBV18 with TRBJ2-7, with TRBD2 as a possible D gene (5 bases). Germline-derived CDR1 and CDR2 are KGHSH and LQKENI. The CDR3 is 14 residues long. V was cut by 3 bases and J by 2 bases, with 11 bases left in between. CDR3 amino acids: CASSPSDGTYEQYF. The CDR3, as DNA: TGTGCCAGCTCACCCAGCGACGGGACCTACGAGCAGTACTTC.

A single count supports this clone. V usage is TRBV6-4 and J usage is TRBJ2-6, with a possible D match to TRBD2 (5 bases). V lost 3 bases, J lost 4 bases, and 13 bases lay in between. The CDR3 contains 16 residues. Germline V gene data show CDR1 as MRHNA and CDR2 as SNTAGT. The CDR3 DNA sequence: TGTGCCAGCAGTGAAAAACCCCCGGGGGGGGCCAACGTCCTGACTTTC. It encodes CASSEKPPGGANVLTF.

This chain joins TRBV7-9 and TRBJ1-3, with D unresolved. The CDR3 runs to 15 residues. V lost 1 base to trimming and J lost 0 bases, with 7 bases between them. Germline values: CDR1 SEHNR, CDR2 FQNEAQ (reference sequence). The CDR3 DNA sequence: TGTGCCAGCAGCTTAGGGGCAGTCTCTGGAAACACCATATATTTT. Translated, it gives CASSLGAVSGNTIYF.

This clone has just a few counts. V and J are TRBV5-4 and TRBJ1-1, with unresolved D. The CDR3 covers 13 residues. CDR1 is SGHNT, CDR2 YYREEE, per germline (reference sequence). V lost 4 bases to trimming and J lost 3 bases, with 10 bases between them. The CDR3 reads CASSPSGYTEAFF. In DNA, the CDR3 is TGTGCCAGCAGCCCAAGCGGCTACACTGAAGCTTTCTTT.

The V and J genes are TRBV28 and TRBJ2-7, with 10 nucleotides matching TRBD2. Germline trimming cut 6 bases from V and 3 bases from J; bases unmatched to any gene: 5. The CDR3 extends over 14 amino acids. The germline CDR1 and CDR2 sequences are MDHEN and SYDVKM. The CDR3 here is CASRPGLANYEQYF. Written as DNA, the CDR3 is TGTGCCAGCAGGCCGGGACTAGCGAACTACGAGCAGTACTTC.

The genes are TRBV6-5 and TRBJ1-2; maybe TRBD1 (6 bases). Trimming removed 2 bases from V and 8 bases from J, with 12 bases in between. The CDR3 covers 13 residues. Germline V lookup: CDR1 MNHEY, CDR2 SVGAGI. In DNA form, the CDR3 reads TGTGCCAGCAGTTACACAGGGACGGACGGCTACACCTTC. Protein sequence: CASSYTGTDGYTF.

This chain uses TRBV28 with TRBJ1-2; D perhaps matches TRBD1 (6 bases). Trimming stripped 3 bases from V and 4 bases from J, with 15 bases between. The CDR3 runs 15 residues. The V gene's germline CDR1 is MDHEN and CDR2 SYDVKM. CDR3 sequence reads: CASSFPQRGGYGYTF. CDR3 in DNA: TGTGCCAGCAGTTTCCCCCAGCGAGGGGGCTATGGCTACACCTTC.

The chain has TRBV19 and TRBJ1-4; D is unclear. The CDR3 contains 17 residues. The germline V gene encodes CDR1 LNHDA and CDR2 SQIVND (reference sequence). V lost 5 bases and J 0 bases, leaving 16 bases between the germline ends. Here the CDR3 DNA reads TGTGCCAGTAGTGTCCTCCTGGTCCCGGCAACTAATGAAAAACTGTTTTTT. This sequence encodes CASSVLLVPATNEKLFF.

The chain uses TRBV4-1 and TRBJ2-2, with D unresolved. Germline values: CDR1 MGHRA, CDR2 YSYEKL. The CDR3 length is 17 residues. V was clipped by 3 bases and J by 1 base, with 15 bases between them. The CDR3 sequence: CASSHLYVGGNTGELFF. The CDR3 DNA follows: TGCGCCAGCAGCCATTTATACGTAGGCGGGAACACCGGGGAGCTGTTTTTT.

In DNA form, the CDR3 reads TGTGCCAGCAGCTTCACCGGGACTAGCGGGAGTTCCTCCTACAATGAGCAGTTCTTC. It yields the protein CASSFTGTSGSSSYNEQFF. The chain has TRBV7-2 and TRBJ2-1; 14 bases are shared with TRBD2. This CDR3 has 19 amino acids. CDR1 is SGHTA, CDR2 FQGNSA, per germline. Trimming cost V 3 bases and J 0 bases; bases outside gene matches: 7.

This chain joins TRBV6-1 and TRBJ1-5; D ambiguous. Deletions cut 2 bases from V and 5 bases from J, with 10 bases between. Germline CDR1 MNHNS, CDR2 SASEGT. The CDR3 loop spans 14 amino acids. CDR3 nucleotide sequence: TGTGCCAGCAGTGAACAAGCTGGGGATCAGCCCCAGCATTTT. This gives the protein CASSEQAGDQPQHF.

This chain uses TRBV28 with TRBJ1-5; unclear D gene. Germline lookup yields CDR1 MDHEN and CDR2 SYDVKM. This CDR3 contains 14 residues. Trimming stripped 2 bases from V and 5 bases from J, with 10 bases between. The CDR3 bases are TGTGCCAGCAGTTTACGGGCGTTCTATCAGCCCCAGCATTTT. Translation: CASSLRAFYQPQHF.